This T cell receptor beta chain was identified in a study of T cell changes during pregnancy in multiple sclerosis. The V segment lost 5 bases and the J segment 3 bases; nucleotides outside the gene matches: 4. CDR3 size: 14 residues. The germline V gene has CDR1 MNHEY and CDR2 SVGAGI. Sequencing was performed with immunoSEQ multiplex PCR; in TCRdb, only in-frame clones are kept and a portion is missing. This sample yields under 80,000 clones, of which about nine tenths are seen a single time; roughly 1.4% belongs to the top ten. This clonotype originated in a female donor with multiple sclerosis, enrolled in a pregnancy study. This chain joins TRBV6-5 and TRBJ2-7, with 10 nucleotides matching TRBD1. The input for sequencing was peripheral blood, taken in the second trimester of pregnancy. The DNA of the CDR3 is TGTGCCAGCAGTATGGGACAGGGGAGCTACGAGCAGTACTTC. It yields the protein CASSMGQGSYEQYF.